Below are 20 T cell receptor beta chains sequenced from a single sample in a study of shared clonotypes between healthy human individuals. Only in-frame clones appear in the TCRdb table, and some are missing; sequencing was by immunoSEQ multiplex PCR. The data hold about 2,200,000 clones, with 93% observed a single time. Terminally differentiated effector memory CD45RA+ cells were excluded by CCR7 positive selection of CD45RO-negative cells. What was sequenced was naive CD8+ T cells from PBMCs. These receptors originate from a young man in good health. Some clones in this sample may be carry-over from other donors' samples.

V gene TRBV9 combines with J gene TRBJ2-5; TRBD1 agrees at 10 bases. Germline V gene data show CDR1 as SGDLS and CDR2 as YYNGEE. The V segment lost 3 bases and the J segment 4 bases; nucleotides outside the gene matches: 12. CDR3 length equals 17 residues. This CDR3 reads CASSAYQGTGEGETQYF. In nucleotides, the CDR3 is TGTGCCAGCAGCGCCTATCAGGGGACAGGGGAAGGAGAGACCCAGTACTTC.

The CDR3, as DNA: TGTGCCAGCAGCGGAGCAGGGGGCGCGAATGGCTACACCTTC. Its protein is CASSGAGGANGYTF. The chain is built from TRBV9 and TRBJ1-2, with 8 positions matching TRBD1. V trimming: 3 bases; J trimming: 6 bases; junction bases outside the gene matches: 7. Germline V gene data show CDR1 as SGDLS and CDR2 as YYNGEE. The CDR3 extends over 14 amino acids.

This chain joins TRBV7-7 and TRBJ2-5, with 7 nucleotides matching TRBD2. The length of the CDR3 is 14 residues. V lost 5 bases, J lost 5 bases, and 8 bases stayed unmatched. The germline gives CDR1 SSHAT, CDR2 FNYEAQ (reference sequence). The CDR3 is CASSPSVLAETQYF. For the CDR3, the DNA is TGTGCCAGCAGCCCGTCGGTACTAGCGGAGACCCAGTACTTC.

The rearrangement uses TRBV6-1 and TRBJ1-1, with D hard to call. CDR1 MNHNS and CDR2 SASEGT come from the germline V gene. The CDR3 loop spans 10 amino acids. V was pared by 7 bases and J by 12 bases, with 12 bases between. CDR3 DNA: TGTGCCAGCACCCTCGGCGGGCCTTTCTTT. Translated, it gives CASTLGGPFF.

V gene TRBV6-1 combines with J gene TRBJ2-2; D is perhaps TRBD1 (6 bases). Germline V lookup: CDR1 MNHNS, CDR2 SASEGT. The CDR3 runs to 14 residues. V lost 6 bases, J lost 4 bases, and 12 bases lay in between. The CDR3 spells CASRYRETTGELFF. The CDR3, as DNA: TGTGCCAGCAGGTACAGGGAGACCACCGGGGAGCTGTTTTTT.

The chain recombines TRBV27 with TRBJ2-3; D unresolved. Germline values: CDR1 MNHEY, CDR2 SMNVEV (reference sequence). V dropped 7 bases and J dropped 6 bases, with 8 bases sitting between them. The CDR3 consists of 11 residues. For the CDR3, the DNA is TGTGCCAGCACCGAGGAGGATACGCAGTATTTT. Encoded protein: CASTEEDTQYF.

The count of this clone is one. Other nucleotide sequences in the sample specify the same CDR3. The chain has TRBV27 and TRBJ2-7, with 11 nucleotides matching TRBD1. J was trimmed by 1 base and V by 6 bases; bases with no gene match: 5. The CDR3 is 15 amino acids. Germline V CDR1 and CDR2: MNHEY, SMNVEV (reference sequence). CDR3 DNA: TGTGCCAGCAGCCTTGGACAGGGGGCGTCCTACGAGCAGTACTTC. Translated: CASSLGQGASYEQYF.

The rearrangement joins TRBV13 to TRBJ2-3, with 12 positions matching TRBD1. The CDR3 length is 16 residues. Germline loops: CDR1 PRHDT, CDR2 FYEKMQ (reference sequence). Trimming removed 7 bases from V and 2 bases from J; junction bases left unmatched: 7. In nucleotides, the CDR3 is TGTGCCAGCACCCTGGCGGGACAGGGGGCCACAGATACGCAGTATTTT. Amino acid sequence: CASTLAGQGATDTQYF.

The chain joins TRBV7-8 to TRBJ2-7; no clear D gene. Deletions cut 0 bases from V and 0 bases from J, with 9 bases between. Germline CDR1 reads SGHVS; CDR2 reads FQNEAQ. This CDR3 has 15 residues. As DNA, the CDR3 is TGTGCCAGCAGCTTAGCGTACGCCCCCTCCTACGAGCAGTACTTC. Translated, it gives CASSLAYAPSYEQYF.

The chain links TRBV10-3 to TRBJ2-1; a weak D match, TRBD2 (5 bases). CDR1 and CDR2 (germline): ENHRY, SYGVKD. V lost 7 bases and J 2 bases, leaving 15 bases between the germline ends. The CDR3 contains 15 residues. CDR3 DNA sequence: TGTGCCATCAACGAGAGGCGGGTTCCCTACAATGAGCAGTTCTTC. Protein: CAINERRVPYNEQFF.

The chain links TRBV27 to TRBJ2-4, with D hard to call. With 6 bases removed from V and 1 base from J, the gap between germline ends came to 13 bases. The CDR3 covers 15 residues. Germline loops: CDR1 MNHEY, CDR2 SMNVEV (reference sequence). CDR3 residues: CASSLQIGAKNIQYF. The DNA for the CDR3 is TGTGCCAGCAGCTTACAGATAGGGGCCAAAAACATTCAGTACTTC.

This chain connects TRBV6-5 to TRBJ2-7; 10 positions agree with TRBD1. The germline CDR1 and CDR2 sequences are MNHEY and SVGAGI. V lost 0 bases, J lost 5 bases, and 4 bases stayed unmatched. The CDR3 has 15 amino acids. The CDR3 here is CASSYSGQGGNEQYF. CDR3 nucleotide sequence: TGTGCCAGCAGTTACTCAGGACAGGGGGGGAACGAGCAGTACTTC.

For this clone: Different DNA sequences within this sample yield the same CDR3. The rearrangement joins TRBV6-1 to TRBJ1-2; 10 bases line up with TRBD1. CDR1 MNHNS and CDR2 SASEGT come from the germline V gene. CDR3 size: 12 residues. After removal of 8 bases from V and 4 bases from J, the junction contained 1 base not matched to a gene. CDR3 nucleotide sequence: TGTGCCAGCCGGGACAGGGGCTATGGCTACACCTTC. It encodes CASRDRGYGYTF.

The chain employs TRBV9 and TRBJ2-3; TRBD2 matches 14 bases. After removal of 3 bases from V and 6 bases from J, the junction contained 6 bases not matched to a gene. The CDR3 consists of 16 residues. CDR1 and CDR2 (germline): SGDLS, YYNGEE. The CDR3 DNA reads TGTGCCAGCAGCGCTCGACTAGCGGGAGGGCCGGATACGCAGTATTTT. This encodes CASSARLAGGPDTQYF.

The rearrangement links TRBV5-6 to TRBJ2-7; D call uncertain. Germline lookup yields CDR1 SGHDT and CDR2 YYEEEE. This CDR3 region has 16 residues. Trimming cost V 4 bases and J 3 bases, with 20 bases left between them. The CDR3 here is CASSNVQEGFGYEQYF. The CDR3 nucleotides read TGTGCCAGCAGCAACGTACAAGAAGGCTTCGGCTACGAGCAGTACTTC.

For this clone: The same CDR3 can be traced to other DNA sequences in this sample. This rearrangement joins TRBV2 to TRBJ2-7; the D gene is possibly TRBD2 (6 bases). Germline V gives CDR1 SNHLY, CDR2 FYNNEI. There are 13 residues in the CDR3. Trimming cost V 3 bases and J 6 bases, with 12 bases left between them. The CDR3, as DNA: TGTGCCAGCAGTGATGGGGGGAGAGGCGAGCAGTACTTC. Its protein is CASSDGGRGEQYF.

The CDR3 region has the DNA TGTGCCAGCGGGCAAACAGCGCCCGAGGGGGCCAACGTCCTGACTTTC. Translating gives CASGQTAPEGANVLTF. This chain uses TRBV5-8 with TRBJ2-6, with D unresolved. The CDR3 is 16 residues long. Germline assignment: CDR1 SGHTS and CDR2 YDEGEE. The V end lost 7 bases, the J end lost 4 bases, and 18 bases lay between the germline ends. Together with reference TRBV5-8 and TRBJ2-6, the CDR3 gives the full variable domain: EAGVTQSPTHLIKTRGQQATLRCSPISGHTSVYWYQQALGLGLQFLLWYDEGEERNRGNFPPRFSGRQFPNYSSELNVNALELEDSALYLCASGQTAPEGANVLTFGAGSRLTVL.

The chain uses TRBV27 and TRBJ1-1; possibly TRBD1 for D (5 bases). With 3 bases removed from V and 6 bases from J, the gap between germline ends came to 14 bases. The CDR3 totals 14 residues. Germline assignment: CDR1 MNHEY and CDR2 SMNVEV (reference sequence). CDR3 nucleotides: TGTGCCAGCAGTTTCCATCCAGGGATGCCTGAAGCTTTCTTT. Amino acid sequence: CASSFHPGMPEAFF.

The genes are TRBV15 and TRBJ1-5; D remains unclear. The CDR3 contains 13 residues. Germline values: CDR1 LNHNV, CDR2 YYDKDF (reference sequence). With 3 bases removed from V and 6 bases from J, the gap between germline ends came to 9 bases. The CDR3 sequence: CATSSRPSQPQHF. Here the CDR3 DNA reads TGTGCCACCAGCAGCCGGCCTAGTCAGCCCCAGCATTTT.

CDR3: CAAGLVENYGYTF. CDR3 DNA: TGTGCCGCTGGACTGGTAGAAAACTATGGCTACACCTTC. The chain recombines TRBV30 with TRBJ1-2; D is unresolved. The CDR3 runs to 13 residues. V lost 8 bases, J lost 2 bases, and 15 bases lay in between. The V gene's germline CDR1 is GTSNPN and CDR2 SVGIG (reference sequence).